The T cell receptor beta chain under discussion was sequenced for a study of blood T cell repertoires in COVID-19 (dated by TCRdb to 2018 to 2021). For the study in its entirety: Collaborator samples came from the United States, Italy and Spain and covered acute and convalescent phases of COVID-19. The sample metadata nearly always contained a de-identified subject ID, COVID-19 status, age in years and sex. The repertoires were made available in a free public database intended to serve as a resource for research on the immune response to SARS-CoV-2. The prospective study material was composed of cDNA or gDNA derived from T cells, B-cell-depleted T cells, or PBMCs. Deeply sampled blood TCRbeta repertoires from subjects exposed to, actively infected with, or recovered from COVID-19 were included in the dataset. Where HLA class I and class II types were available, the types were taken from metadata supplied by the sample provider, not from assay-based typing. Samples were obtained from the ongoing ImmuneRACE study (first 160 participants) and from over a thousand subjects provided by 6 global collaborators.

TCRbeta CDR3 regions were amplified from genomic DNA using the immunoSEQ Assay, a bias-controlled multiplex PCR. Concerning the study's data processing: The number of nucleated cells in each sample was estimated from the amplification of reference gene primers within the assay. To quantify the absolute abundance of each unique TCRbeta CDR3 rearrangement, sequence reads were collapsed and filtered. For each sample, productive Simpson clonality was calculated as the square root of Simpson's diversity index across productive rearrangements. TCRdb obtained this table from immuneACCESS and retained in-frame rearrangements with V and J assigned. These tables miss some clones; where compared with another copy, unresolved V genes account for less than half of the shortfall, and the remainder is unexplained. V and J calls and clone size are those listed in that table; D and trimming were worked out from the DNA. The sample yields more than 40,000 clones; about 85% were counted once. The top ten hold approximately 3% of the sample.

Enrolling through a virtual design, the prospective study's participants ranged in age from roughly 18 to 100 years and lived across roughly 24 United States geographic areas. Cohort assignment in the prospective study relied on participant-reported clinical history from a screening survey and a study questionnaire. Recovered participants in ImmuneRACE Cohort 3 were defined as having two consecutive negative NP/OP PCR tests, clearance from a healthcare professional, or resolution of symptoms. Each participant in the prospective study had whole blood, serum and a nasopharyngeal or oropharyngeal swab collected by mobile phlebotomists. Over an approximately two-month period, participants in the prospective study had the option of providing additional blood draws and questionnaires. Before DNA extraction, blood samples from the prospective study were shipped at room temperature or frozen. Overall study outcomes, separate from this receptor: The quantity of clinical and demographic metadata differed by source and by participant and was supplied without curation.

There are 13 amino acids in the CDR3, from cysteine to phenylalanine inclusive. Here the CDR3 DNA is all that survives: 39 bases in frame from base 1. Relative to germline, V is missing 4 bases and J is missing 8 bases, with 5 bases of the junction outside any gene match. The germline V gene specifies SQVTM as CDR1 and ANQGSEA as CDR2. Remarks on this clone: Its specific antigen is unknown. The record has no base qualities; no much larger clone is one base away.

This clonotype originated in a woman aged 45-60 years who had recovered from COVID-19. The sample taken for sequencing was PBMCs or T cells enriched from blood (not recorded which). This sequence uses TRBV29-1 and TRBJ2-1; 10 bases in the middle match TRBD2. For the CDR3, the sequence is CSVVLAGVDEQFF. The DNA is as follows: TGCAGCGTTGTGCTAGCGGGAGTCGATGAGCAGTTCTTC.